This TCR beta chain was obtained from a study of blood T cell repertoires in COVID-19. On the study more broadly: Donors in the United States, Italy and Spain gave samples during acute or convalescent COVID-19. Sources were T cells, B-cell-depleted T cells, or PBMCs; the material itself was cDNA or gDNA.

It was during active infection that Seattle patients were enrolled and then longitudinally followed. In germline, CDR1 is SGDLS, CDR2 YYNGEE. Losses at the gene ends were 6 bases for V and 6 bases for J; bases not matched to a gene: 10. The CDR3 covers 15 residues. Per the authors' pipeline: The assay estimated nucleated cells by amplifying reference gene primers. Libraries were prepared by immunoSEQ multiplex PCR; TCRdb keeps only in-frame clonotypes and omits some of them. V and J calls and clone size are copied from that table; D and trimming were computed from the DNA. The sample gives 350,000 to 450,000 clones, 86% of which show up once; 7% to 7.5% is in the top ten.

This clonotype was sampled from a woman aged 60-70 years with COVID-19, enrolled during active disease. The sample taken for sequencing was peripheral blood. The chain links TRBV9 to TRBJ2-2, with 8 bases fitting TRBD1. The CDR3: CASKTGQGASGELFF. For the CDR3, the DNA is TGTGCCAGCAAAACAGGGCAGGGGGCGTCCGGGGAGCTGTTTTTT.